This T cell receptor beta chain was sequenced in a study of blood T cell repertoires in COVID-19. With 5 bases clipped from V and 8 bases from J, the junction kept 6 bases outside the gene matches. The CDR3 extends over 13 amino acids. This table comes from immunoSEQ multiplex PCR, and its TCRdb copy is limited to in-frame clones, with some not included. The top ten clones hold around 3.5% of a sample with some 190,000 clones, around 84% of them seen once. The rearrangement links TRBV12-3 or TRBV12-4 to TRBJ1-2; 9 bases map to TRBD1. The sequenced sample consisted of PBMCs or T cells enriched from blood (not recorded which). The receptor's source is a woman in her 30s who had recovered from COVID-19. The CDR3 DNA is TGTGCCAGCAGTATAGGGACAGGGTTCGGCTACACCTTC. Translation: CASSIGTGFGYTF.